The 6 T cell receptor beta chains below come from one sample, sequenced in a study of T cell repertoires in cytomegalovirus infection. No antigen has been assigned to these receptors. TCRdb independently ran MiXCR on the reads; one entry per CDR3 protein. The sample gives fewer than 900,000 distinct CDR3 sequences, about 27% of which show up once; roughly 13% is in the top ten. The sequencing here drew on cultured CD8+ T cells from PBMCs, taken from culture after CMV antigen stimulation. The receptors originated from a human donor in good health (CMV status not recorded). Some clones in this sample may be carry-over from other donors' samples.

This clonotype was observed a handful of times. The chain has TRBV28 and TRBJ1-5; D uncertain. Germline CDR1 and CDR2: MDHEN and SYDVKM. The CDR3 is 13 amino acids. With 5 bases removed from V and 7 bases from J, the gap between germline ends came to 12 bases. DNA for the CDR3: TGTGCCAGCAGTCTAACCAGCGGGCAGCCCCAGCATTTT. Its protein is CASSLTSGQPQHF.

This clonotype has more than one count but fewer than ten. The chain carries TRBV19 and TRBJ1-1, with D possibly TRBD1 on 6 matching bases. The V end was cut by 4 bases, the J end by 1 base, with 16 bases between. Per the germline V gene, CDR1 is LNHDA and CDR2 is SQIVND (reference sequence). CDR3 length: 16 amino acids. The CDR3: CASSTTRGISNTEAFF. CDR3 nucleotides: TGTGCCAGTAGTACAACCAGGGGAATATCGAACACTGAAGCTTTCTTT.

The V call is TRBV6-1, the J call TRBJ2-7; weak D call: TRBD2 (5 bases). CDR1 and CDR2 from the germline V gene are MNHNS and SASEGT. CDR3 length equals 10 residues. V gave up 11 bases and J gave up 3 bases, with 8 bases separating them. CDR3 protein: CAAGNYEQYV. In DNA, the CDR3 is TGTGCCGCGGGTAACTACGAGCAGTACGTC.

This clonotype was picked up a small number of times. The chain employs TRBV15 and TRBJ1-2, with D perhaps matching TRBD1 (6 bases). In germline, CDR1 is LNHNV, CDR2 YYDKDF (reference sequence). CDR3 size: 14 residues. With 2 bases removed from V and 4 bases from J, the gap between germline ends came to 11 bases. CDR3 DNA: TGTGCCACCAGCAGAAACAGGGAGGGCTATGGCTACACCTTC. This gives the protein CATSRNREGYGYTF. Filled out from reference TRBV15 and TRBJ1-2, the complete variable domain reads DAMVIQNPRYQVTQFGKPVTLSCSQTLNHNVMYWYQQKSSQAPKLLFHYYDKDFNNEADTPDNFQSRRPNTSFCFLDIRSPGLGDTAMYLCATSRNREGYGYTFGSGTRLTVV.

This clonotype was recorded at least ten times. The chain carries TRBV12-3 or TRBV12-4 and TRBJ2-6; D is uncertain. The CDR3 is made up of 13 amino acids. Trimming left V 2 bases short and J 2 bases short, with 1 base between. The CDR3, as DNA: TGTGCCAGCAGTTTACCTGGGGCCAACGTCCTGACTTTC. It translates to CASSLPGANVLTF.

The V call is TRBV19, the J call TRBJ1-2; no clear D. The CDR3 contains 13 residues. The V gene lost 10 bases and the J gene lost 5 bases, with 17 bases spanning the gap. The germline CDR1 and CDR2 sequences are LNHDA and SQIVND (reference sequence). CDR3 in DNA: TGTGCCATAAAGGGAAGGGAACGGTATGGCTACACCTTC. Its translation is CAIKGRERYGYTF.